A single sample gave rise to the 25 T cell receptor beta chains below, sequenced in a study of shared clonotypes between healthy human individuals. Repertoires were generated with immunoSEQ multiplex PCR, while TCRdb's copy carries only in-frame clones and drops some. Among hundreds of thousands of clones listed, roughly 96% were seen once. Naive CD8 cells comprised CD45RO-negative, CCR7-positively selected cells, excluding terminally differentiated effector memory CD45RA+ cells. The sequencing sample was made of naive CD8+ T cells sorted from blood. These receptors came from a woman in her thirties in good health.

The chain is built from TRBV28 and TRBJ1-5; D might be TRBD1 (5 bases). Trimming shortened V by 5 bases and J by 0 bases, and 17 bases separated the two germline ends. The germline V gene encodes CDR1 MDHEN and CDR2 SYDVKM. This CDR3 contains 17 residues. CDR3 residues: CASSPPSGPFSNQPQHF. The CDR3 nucleotides are TGTGCCAGCAGTCCCCCTTCGGGACCTTTTAGCAATCAGCCCCAGCATTTT.

This CDR3 reads CASSPSPSTVNTEAFF. CDR3 bases: TGTGCCAGCAGTCCGTCTCCTTCGACTGTGAACACTGAAGCTTTCTTT. The V and J genes are TRBV28 and TRBJ1-1; D unclear. The CDR3 is 16 amino acids. In germline, CDR1 is MDHEN, CDR2 SYDVKM. The V gene lost 5 bases and the J gene lost 0 bases, with 16 bases spanning the gap.

This sequence joins TRBV7-9 and TRBJ2-3; tentative D call: TRBD2 (5 bases). V gave up 5 bases and J gave up 4 bases, with 13 bases separating them. The CDR3 has 14 amino acids. Germline V gene sequence: CDR1 SEHNR, CDR2 FQNEAQ (reference sequence). The CDR3 here is CASSPPVAPDTQYF. CDR3 sequence (DNA): TGTGCCAGCAGCCCTCCGGTAGCGCCAGATACGCAGTATTTT.

This clone has only one observation. The chain links TRBV5-4 to TRBJ2-7; TRBD2 aligns across 8 bases. Germline CDR1 is SGHNT and CDR2 is YYREEE (reference sequence). V lost 0 bases to trimming and J lost 2 bases; unmatched junction nucleotides: 7. The CDR3 spans 16 residues. CDR3 DNA: TGTGCCAGCAGCTTGGAGACTAGCGCTGGGGCCTACGAGCAGTACTTC. This codes for CASSLETSAGAYEQYF.

Note on this clone: Other nucleotide sequences in the sample specify the same CDR3. The chain is built from TRBV11-3 and TRBJ1-1; unclear D gene. This CDR3 has 13 amino acids. V shed 0 bases and J shed 1 base, with 3 bases lying between them. CDR1 and CDR2 (germline): SGHNT, YENEEA. CDR3 region: CASSLDRNTEAFF. The CDR3 coding sequence is TGTGCCAGCAGCTTAGACAGGAACACTGAAGCTTTCTTT.

V usage is TRBV11-2 and J usage is TRBJ2-3; D gene uncertain. Germline V gives CDR1 SGHAT, CDR2 FQNNGV. V lost 1 base and J 1 base, leaving 12 bases between the germline ends. The CDR3 is 16 residues long. In DNA, the CDR3 is TGTGCCAGCAGCTTAGGAGGATGGGGTGGCACAGATACGCAGTATTTT. Translated, it gives CASSLGGWGGTDTQYF.

Here the CDR3 reads CASSLGAAFSYEQYF. CDR3 DNA: TGTGCCAGCAGTTTGGGCGCAGCCTTTTCCTACGAGCAGTACTTC. V and J are TRBV28 and TRBJ2-7; D is uncertain. Germline lookup yields CDR1 MDHEN and CDR2 SYDVKM. The CDR3 is 15 amino acids. V was pared by 3 bases and J by 1 base, with 13 bases between.

The V gene is TRBV11-2, the J gene TRBJ2-1; 13 bases map to TRBD2. V trimming: 1 base; J trimming: 7 bases; junction bases outside the gene matches: 10. Germline values: CDR1 SGHAT, CDR2 FQNNGV. The CDR3 runs to 18 residues. CDR3 coding DNA: TGTGCCAGCAGCTTAGTGTACGGTCCGGGACTAGCGGGAAATGAGCAGTTCTTC. The encoded protein is CASSLVYGPGLAGNEQFF.

The chain couples TRBV19 to TRBJ2-7, with TRBD1 matching 7 bases. V shed 3 bases, J shed 2 bases, and the junction held 4 bases outside the gene matches. The CDR3 has 14 amino acids. Germline V lookup: CDR1 LNHDA, CDR2 SQIVND (reference sequence). DNA of the CDR3: TGTGCCAGTAGTATCGGGACAGAAGCCTACGAGCAGTACTTC. Protein product: CASSIGTEAYEQYF.

The chain uses TRBV10-3 and TRBJ1-4; TRBD1 might be the D (5 bases). V was pared by 0 bases and J by 10 bases, with 9 bases between. Germline loops: CDR1 ENHRY, CDR2 SYGVKD. The CDR3 extends over 13 amino acids. The CDR3 loop reads CAISESSGGKLFF. CDR3 sequence (DNA): TGTGCCATCAGTGAGTCGTCGGGGGGAAAACTGTTTTTT.

Details on this clone: The same CDR3 can be traced to other DNA sequences in this sample. J is TRBJ2-2 and V is TRBV5-4; D is ambiguous. Per the germline V gene, CDR1 is SGHNT and CDR2 is YYREEE (reference sequence). CDR3 length equals 12 residues. V lost 4 bases and J lost 3, with 4 bases in between. The CDR3, as DNA: TGTGCCAGCAGCACCTACACCGGGGAGCTGTTTTTT. Encoded protein: CASSTYTGELFF.

V and J are TRBV13 and TRBJ2-7; TRBD2 aligns across 10 bases. Germline CDR1 and CDR2: PRHDT and FYEKMQ (reference sequence). J gave up 2 bases and V 5 bases, and 9 bases lay outside the gene matches. This CDR3 is built from 16 residues. The CDR3 DNA reads TGTGCCAGCAGCAGGGCCGGGACTAGCGTTCCCTACGAGCAGTACTTC. The encoded protein is CASSRAGTSVPYEQYF.

The V gene is TRBV2, the J gene TRBJ1-2, with D maybe TRBD1 (5 bases). Germline CDR1 is SNHLY and CDR2 is FYNNEI. V shed 6 bases and J shed 10 bases, with 18 bases lying between them. This CDR3 is 13 amino acids long. The CDR3 protein is CASRPGAVLHYTF. The CDR3 DNA reads as TGTGCCAGCAGGCCCGGGGCTGTACTTCACTACACCTTC.

The chain employs TRBV28 and TRBJ2-7, with a possible D match to TRBD1 (7 bases). The V end was cut by 1 base, the J end by 3 bases, with 16 bases between. Germline loops: CDR1 MDHEN, CDR2 SYDVKM. The CDR3 sequence is 16 residues long. The CDR3 protein is CASSLSVTQGGYEQYF. The CDR3 DNA is TGTGCCAGCAGTTTATCGGTAACTCAGGGGGGCTACGAGCAGTACTTC.

This clone has only one observation. The chain uses TRBV27 and TRBJ2-5; 16 bases line up with TRBD2. The end of the DNA aligns better with TRBJ2-7, so the J call may be wrong. The CDR3 sequence is 16 residues long. Germline V gene sequence: CDR1 MNHEY, CDR2 SMNVEV (reference sequence). Here the CDR3 reads CASSSGTSGRGNEQYF. CDR3 nucleotide sequence: TGTGCCAGCAGTTCCGGGACTAGCGGGAGGGGCAACGAGCAGTACTTC.

This clone occurred once. The chain employs TRBV28 and TRBJ2-7; the match to TRBD2 covers 7 bases. J was trimmed by 3 bases and V by 8 bases; bases with no gene match: 16. Germline V gene sequence: CDR1 MDHEN, CDR2 SYDVKM. This CDR3 contains 16 residues. The CDR3 spells CASGGEDGLAVYEQYF. The CDR3 coding sequence is TGTGCCAGCGGAGGGGAGGACGGGCTAGCGGTCTACGAGCAGTACTTC. Using reference TRBV28 and TRBJ2-7 for the parts outside the CDR3, the full variable domain is DVKVTQSSRYLVKRTGEKVFLECVQDMDHENMFWYRQDPGLGLRLIYFSYDVKMKEKGDIPEGYSVSREKKERFSLILESASTNQTSMYLCASGGEDGLAVYEQYFGPGTRLTVT.

The rearrangement joins TRBV7-9 to TRBJ2-1; no clear D gene. V was pared by 0 bases and J by 5 bases, with 14 bases between. The CDR3 covers 16 residues. Germline CDR1 SEHNR, CDR2 FQNEAQ (reference sequence). Here the CDR3 DNA reads TGTGCCAGCAGCTTAGCGTCTTGGCAGGTGGACAATGAGCAGTTCTTC. This encodes CASSLASWQVDNEQFF.

As to this clone: This specimen includes other DNA sequences encoding the same CDR3. The rearrangement uses TRBV9 and TRBJ2-7; 12 bases line up with TRBD2. Germline V lookup: CDR1 SGDLS, CDR2 YYNGEE. This CDR3 comprises 15 residues. V shed 2 bases, J shed 2 bases, and the junction held 2 bases outside the gene matches. The CDR3: CASSVGLAGTYEQYF. The CDR3 region has the DNA TGTGCCAGCAGCGTTGGACTAGCGGGAACCTACGAGCAGTACTTC.

The gene calls are TRBV10-1 and TRBJ2-1; no reliable D call. The V end lost 5 bases, the J end lost 8 bases, and 7 bases lay between the germline ends. Germline V gene lookup returns CDR1 WNHNN and CDR2 SYGVQD (reference sequence). The CDR3 is made up of 11 amino acids. This CDR3 is CASSLGDEQFF. The CDR3 region has the DNA TGCGCCAGCAGTTTAGGAGATGAGCAGTTCTTC.

The rearrangement uses TRBV5-6 and TRBJ1-4; 9 bases match TRBD1. Trimming at V came to 4 bases and at J to 5 bases, leaving 3 bases not matched to a gene. The CDR3 is 14 amino acids. Germline V gene lookup returns CDR1 SGHDT and CDR2 YYEEEE. The chain's CDR3 is CASSPGTGNEKLFF. DNA of the CDR3: TGTGCCAGCAGCCCCGGGACAGGGAATGAAAAACTGTTTTTT.

This clone has just a few counts. The chain is built from TRBV7-9 and TRBJ2-5, with D maybe TRBD2 (6 bases). V gave up 4 bases and J gave up 4 bases, with 13 bases separating them. Germline assignment: CDR1 SEHNR and CDR2 FQNEAQ (reference sequence). The CDR3 loop spans 14 amino acids. The CDR3 spells CASSSRESGETQYF. The CDR3 region has the DNA TGTGCCAGCAGCTCTCGGGAGTCGGGAGAGACCCAGTACTTC.

This clone appeared a single time. The gene calls are TRBV28 and TRBJ2-1; 9 positions agree with TRBD1. Trimming at V came to 7 bases and at J to 6 bases, leaving 10 bases not matched to a gene. From germline, CDR1 is MDHEN and CDR2 SYDVKM. This CDR3 spans 15 amino acids. The CDR3 DNA reads TGTGCCAGCAAATCCGGGACAGGGTTGGTCAATGAGCAGTTCTTC. Its protein product is CASKSGTGLVNEQFF.

The chain joins TRBV5-6 to TRBJ2-7; 8 nucleotides line up with TRBD1. The V gene's germline CDR1 is SGHDT and CDR2 YYEEEE. The CDR3 runs 15 residues. J lost 1 base, V lost 2 bases, and 5 bases had no gene match. The CDR3 nucleotides are TGTGCCAGCAGCTTAGGCGGGACAGGATCCTACGAGCAGTACTTC. Encoded protein: CASSLGGTGSYEQYF.

As regards this clone: Other nucleotide sequences from this sample produce the same CDR3. CDR3 DNA sequence: TGCGCCAGCAGTCTTACAGGATACAATGAGCAGTTCTTC. Its protein product is CASSLTGYNEQFF. The chain carries TRBV5-1 and TRBJ2-1; weak D call: TRBD1 (5 bases). Germline CDR1 is SGHRS and CDR2 is YFSETQ. The CDR3 extends over 13 amino acids. Trimming stripped 5 bases from V and 4 bases from J, with 10 bases between.

Comments on this clone: Other DNA variants within this sample encode the same CDR3. The chain links TRBV27 to TRBJ2-7; the D gene is possibly TRBD2 (5 bases). This CDR3 comprises 12 residues. V lost 3 bases and J 3 bases, leaving 6 bases between the germline ends. Germline assignment: CDR1 MNHEY and CDR2 SMNVEV (reference sequence). This CDR3 is CASSFSGYEQYF. For the CDR3, the DNA is TGTGCCAGCAGTTTCAGCGGCTACGAGCAGTACTTC.